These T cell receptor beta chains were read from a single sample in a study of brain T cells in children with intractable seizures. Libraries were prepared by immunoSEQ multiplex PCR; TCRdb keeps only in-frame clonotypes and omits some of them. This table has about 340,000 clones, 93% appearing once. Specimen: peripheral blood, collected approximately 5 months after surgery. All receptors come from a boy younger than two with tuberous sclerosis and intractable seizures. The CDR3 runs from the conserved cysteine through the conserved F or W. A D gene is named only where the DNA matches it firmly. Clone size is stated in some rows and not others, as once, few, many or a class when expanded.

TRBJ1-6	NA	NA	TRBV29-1	CSVASGENSPLHF
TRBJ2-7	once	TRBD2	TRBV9	CASSPRGSGTYEQYF
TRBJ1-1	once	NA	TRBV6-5	CASSSIGGNTEAFF
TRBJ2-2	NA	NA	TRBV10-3	CAIGPAGELFF
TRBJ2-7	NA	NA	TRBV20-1	CSAGGDVSYEQYF
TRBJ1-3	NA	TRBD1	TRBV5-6	CASSLRSAGGSGNTIYF
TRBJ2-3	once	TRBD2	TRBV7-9	CASSLTSGGPTDTQYF
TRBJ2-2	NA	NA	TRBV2	CASSLGRATANTGELFF
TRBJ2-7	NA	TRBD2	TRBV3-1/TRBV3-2	CASSQDFFSGRGHEQYF
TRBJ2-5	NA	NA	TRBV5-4	CASSVGLVQETQYF
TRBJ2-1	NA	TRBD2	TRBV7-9	CASSLLMVAGVGEQFF
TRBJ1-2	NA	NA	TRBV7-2	CASSFQGSWHGYTF
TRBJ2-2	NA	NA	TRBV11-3	CASSVVSRAGELFF
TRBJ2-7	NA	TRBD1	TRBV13	CASSPGTAYEQYF
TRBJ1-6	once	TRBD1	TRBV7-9	CASSNPGQNSPLHF
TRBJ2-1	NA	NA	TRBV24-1	CATSDLRRLNEQFF
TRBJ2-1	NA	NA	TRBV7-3	CASSFYNEQFF
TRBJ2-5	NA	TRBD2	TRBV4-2	CASSQDFPSGSRGETQYF
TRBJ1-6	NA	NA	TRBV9	CASSSGAADNSPLHF
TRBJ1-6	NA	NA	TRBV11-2	CASSFGRANSPLHF
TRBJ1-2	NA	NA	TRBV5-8	CASSPMGGLGHGYTF
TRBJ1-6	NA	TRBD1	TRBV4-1	CASSQEGTGGSPLHF
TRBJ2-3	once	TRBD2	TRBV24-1	CATSDSQREGLKRTDTQYF
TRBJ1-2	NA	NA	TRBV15	CATSRDGGSGYGYTF
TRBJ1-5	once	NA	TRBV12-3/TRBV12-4	CASRDESNQPQHF
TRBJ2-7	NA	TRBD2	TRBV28	CASSQTSRDYEQYF
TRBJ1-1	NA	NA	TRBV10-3	CAIRTGGLRGNTEAFF
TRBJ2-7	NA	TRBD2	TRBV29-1	CSVEAWGLAGAEQYF
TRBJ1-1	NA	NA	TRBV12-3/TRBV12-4	CASSFWTAEAFF
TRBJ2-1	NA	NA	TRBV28	CASSSPIRQMGYNEQFF
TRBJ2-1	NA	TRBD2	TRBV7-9	CASSPGNGRTYNEQFF
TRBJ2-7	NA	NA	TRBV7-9	CASSLSYEQYF
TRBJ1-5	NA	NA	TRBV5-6	CASSFGNNQPQHF
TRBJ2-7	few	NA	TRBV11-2	CASSSHASGYEQYF
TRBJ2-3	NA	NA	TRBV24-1	CATSAGDTQYF
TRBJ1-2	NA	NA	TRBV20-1	CSASHIVNYGYTF
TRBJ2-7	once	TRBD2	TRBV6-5	CASSYRASGYEQYF
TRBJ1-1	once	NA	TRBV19	CASSAESSGSVNTEAFF
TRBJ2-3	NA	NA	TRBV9	CASSKTGTDTQYF
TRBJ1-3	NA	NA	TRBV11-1	CASSQGSGNTIYF
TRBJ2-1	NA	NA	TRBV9	CASSVGSSYNEQFF
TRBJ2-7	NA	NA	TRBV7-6	CASSLSDTYEQYF
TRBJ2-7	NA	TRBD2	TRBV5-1	CASSGLAGYEQYF
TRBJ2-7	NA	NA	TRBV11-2	CASSLDRAYEQYF
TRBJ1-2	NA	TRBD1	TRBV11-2	CASSLGQNYGYTF
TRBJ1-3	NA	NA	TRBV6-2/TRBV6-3	CASSYSLDFSGNTIYF
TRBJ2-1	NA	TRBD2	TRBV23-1	CASSQGGLAGYNEQFF
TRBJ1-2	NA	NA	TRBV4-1	CASSQEGRDDYGYTF
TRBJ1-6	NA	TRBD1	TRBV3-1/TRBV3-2	CASSQGQGYNSPLHF
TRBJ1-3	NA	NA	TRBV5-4	CASSPDASSGNTIYF
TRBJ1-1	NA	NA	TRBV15	CATSRQGGLNTEAFF
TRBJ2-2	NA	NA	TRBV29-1	CSVVGLNTGELFF
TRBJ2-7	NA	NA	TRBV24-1	CATSDQGSHEQYF
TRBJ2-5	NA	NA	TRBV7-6	CASSLGQETQYF
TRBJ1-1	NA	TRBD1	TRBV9	CASSVMGQPGGGPTEAFF